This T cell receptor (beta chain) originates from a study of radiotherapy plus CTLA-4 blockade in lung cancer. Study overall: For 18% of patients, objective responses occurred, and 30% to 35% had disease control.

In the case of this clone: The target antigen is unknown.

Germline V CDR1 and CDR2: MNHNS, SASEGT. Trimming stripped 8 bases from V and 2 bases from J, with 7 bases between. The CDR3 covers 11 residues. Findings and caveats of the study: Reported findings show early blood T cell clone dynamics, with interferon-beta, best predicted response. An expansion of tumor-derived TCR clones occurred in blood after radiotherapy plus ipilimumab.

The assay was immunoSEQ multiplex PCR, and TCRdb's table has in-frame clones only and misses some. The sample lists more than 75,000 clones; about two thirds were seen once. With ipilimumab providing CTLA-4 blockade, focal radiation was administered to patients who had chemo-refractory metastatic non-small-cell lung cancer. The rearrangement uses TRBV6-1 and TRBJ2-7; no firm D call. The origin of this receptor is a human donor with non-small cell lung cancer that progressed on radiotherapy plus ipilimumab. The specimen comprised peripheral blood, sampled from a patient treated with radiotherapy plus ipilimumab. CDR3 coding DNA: TGTGCCAGCCTTACCCCCTACGAGCAGTACTTC. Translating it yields CASLTPYEQYF.